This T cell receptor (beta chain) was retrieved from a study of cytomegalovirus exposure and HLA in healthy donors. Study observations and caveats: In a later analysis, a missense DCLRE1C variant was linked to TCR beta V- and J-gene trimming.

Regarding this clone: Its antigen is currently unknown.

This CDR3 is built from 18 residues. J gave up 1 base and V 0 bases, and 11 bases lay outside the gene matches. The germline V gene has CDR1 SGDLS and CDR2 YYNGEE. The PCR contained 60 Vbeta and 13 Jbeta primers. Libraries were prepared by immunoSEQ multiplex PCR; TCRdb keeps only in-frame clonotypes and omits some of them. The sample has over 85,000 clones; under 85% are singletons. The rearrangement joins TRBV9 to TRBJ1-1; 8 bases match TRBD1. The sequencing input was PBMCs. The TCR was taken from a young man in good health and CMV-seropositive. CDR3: CASSVAPLDRGRNTEAFF. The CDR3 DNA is TGTGCCAGCAGCGTAGCTCCGCTCGACAGGGGAAGGAACACTGAAGCTTTCTTT.